The 14 T cell receptor beta chains given below trace back to one sample, sequenced in a study of shared clonotypes between healthy human individuals. The data were produced by immunoSEQ multiplex PCR, yet TCRdb's version contains in-frame clones alone and is incomplete. The sample carries millions of clones, 80% to 95% recorded once. The specimen sequenced was naive CD4+ T cells from PBMCs. The subset denotes: CD45RA+ positively selected. The receptors here all came from a man between 18 and 35 years old in good health. Some clones in this sample may be carry-over from other donors' samples.

The V gene is TRBV29-1, the J gene TRBJ2-5; 7 bases are a match to TRBD2. Germline V gene lookup returns CDR1 SQVTM and CDR2 ANQGSEA. This CDR3 comprises 14 residues. V lost 3 bases, J lost 5 bases, and 9 bases stayed unmatched. Here the CDR3 reads CSVDRAGEEETQYF. The DNA of the CDR3 is TGCAGCGTTGATCGGGCGGGAGAGGAGGAGACCCAGTACTTC. Full variable domain (outside the CDR3, taken from reference TRBV29-1 and TRBJ2-5): SAVISQKPSRDICQRGTSLTIQCQVDSQVTMMFWYRQQPGQSLTLIATANQGSEATYESGFVIDKFPISRPNLTFSTLTVSNMSPEDSSIYLCSVDRAGEEETQYFGPGTRLLVL.

The genes are TRBV11-1 and TRBJ2-7, with 7 bases identical to TRBD1. This CDR3 is built from 15 residues. Germline V gene lookup returns CDR1 SGHAT and CDR2 FQDESV (reference sequence). The trim removed 0 bases at V and 5 bases at J, leaving 7 bases unmatched. CDR3 sequence reads: CASSLAPTGYHEQYF. The CDR3, as DNA: TGTGCCAGCAGCTTAGCCCCGACAGGGTACCACGAGCAGTACTTC. Drawing the rest from reference TRBV11-1 and TRBJ2-7, the complete variable domain is EAEVAQSPRYKITEKSQAVAFWCDPISGHATLYWYRQILGQGPELLVQFQDESVVDDSQLPKDRFSAERLKGVDSTLKIQPAELGDSAMYLCASSLAPTGYHEQYFGPGTRLTVT.

This chain's CDR3 is CASGPIGGTQYF. The CDR3, as DNA: TGTGCCAGCGGACCGATAGGGGGTACGCAGTATTTT. The V and J genes are TRBV4-2 and TRBJ2-3; the D gene is possibly TRBD1 (6 bases). The CDR3 loop spans 12 amino acids. Germline CDR1 and CDR2: LGHNA and YNFKEQ. V was cut by 8 bases and J by 8 bases, with 14 bases left in between.

J is TRBJ2-2 and V is TRBV15; no reliable D call. CDR1 and CDR2 (germline): LNHNV, YYDKDF (reference sequence). V lost 3 bases and J 7 bases, leaving 9 bases between the germline ends. The CDR3 covers 13 residues. The CDR3, as DNA: TGTGCCACCAGCAGGCCCTCGAGCGGGGAGCTGTTTTTT. Its translation: CATSRPSSGELFF.

The chain links TRBV5-1 to TRBJ2-1; possibly TRBD2 for D (6 bases). CDR1 SGHRS and CDR2 YFSETQ come from the germline V gene. The CDR3 sequence is 14 residues long. Trimming cost V 4 bases and J 5 bases, with 13 bases left between them. The CDR3 coding sequence is TGCGCCAGCAGCCTCCTCGGCGGGAACAATGAGCAGTTCTTC. This encodes CASSLLGGNNEQFF.

The chain combines TRBV7-9 with TRBJ2-1; D gene uncertain. The V and J ends lost 6 bases and 6 bases respectively, with 18 bases between them. This CDR3 is 15 amino acids long. Germline lookup yields CDR1 SEHNR and CDR2 FQNEAQ (reference sequence). CDR3 protein: CASSLVADWLNEQFF. DNA of the CDR3: TGTGCCAGCAGTCTAGTCGCAGACTGGCTCAATGAGCAGTTCTTC.

This clone was observed a single time. This CDR3 is also generated by other DNA sequences in the sample. The V call is TRBV15, the J call TRBJ2-7; D unclear. The CDR3 is made up of 13 amino acids. Germline-derived CDR1 and CDR2 are LNHNV and YYDKDF (reference sequence). V was trimmed by 0 bases and J by 2 bases, leaving 5 bases between them. This CDR3 is CATSRDPAYEQYF. The CDR3 coding sequence is TGTGCCACCAGCAGAGATCCTGCCTACGAGCAGTACTTC.

The chain links TRBV7-8 to TRBJ2-7, with TRBD2 as a possible D gene (7 bases). The CDR3 totals 14 residues. V dropped 2 bases and J dropped 6 bases, with 14 bases sitting between them. Germline V gene lookup returns CDR1 SGHVS and CDR2 FQNEAQ. CDR3 sequence reads: CASSLWGRGSEQYF. CDR3 DNA: TGTGCCAGCAGCTTATGGGGGAGGGGGTCCGAGCAGTACTTC.

The CDR3 is CASILSGGADEQFF. For the CDR3, the DNA is TGTGCCAGCATCCTCAGCGGGGGTGCCGATGAGCAGTTCTTC. The V gene is TRBV28, the J gene TRBJ2-1; 8 bases are shared with TRBD2. The CDR3 has 14 residues. Per the germline V gene, CDR1 is MDHEN and CDR2 is SYDVKM. V was clipped by 7 bases and J by 8 bases; unmatched bases: 10.

V is TRBV5-4 and J is TRBJ2-2; 15 bases agree with TRBD2. CDR1 is SGHNT and CDR2 is YYREEE in the germline V gene (reference sequence). Trimming took 4 bases from V and 2 from J; bases not matched to a gene: 12. This CDR3 contains 20 residues. The CDR3 DNA sequence: TGTGCCAGCAGCCAGAAACCCGGGACTAGCGGGAGGAAAAACACCGGGGAGCTGTTTTTT. Translation: CASSQKPGTSGRKNTGELFF. The variable domain in full, completed from reference TRBV5-4 and TRBJ2-2, reads ETGVTQSPTHLIKTRGQQVTLRCSSQSGHNTVSWYQQALGQGPQFIFQYYREEENGRGNFPPRFSGLQFPNYSSELNVNALELDDSALYLCASSQKPGTSGRKNTGELFFGEGSRLTVL.

J is TRBJ2-7 and V is TRBV7-3; the D call may be TRBD1 or TRBD2 (5 bases each). The germline V gene has CDR1 SGHTA and CDR2 FQGTGA. The CDR3 is 13 amino acids. V was shortened by 8 bases and J by 7 bases, with 18 bases between the two germline ends. The CDR3 spells CASAQTPGLEQYF. The CDR3 coding sequence is TGTGCCAGCGCCCAAACCCCGGGGCTAGAGCAGTACTTC.

The chain joins TRBV5-6 to TRBJ2-7; the match to TRBD1 covers 7 bases. After removal of 4 bases from V and 1 base from J, the junction contained 5 bases not matched to a gene. This CDR3 has 14 residues. Germline V gene lookup returns CDR1 SGHDT and CDR2 YYEEEE. The CDR3 nucleotides read TGTGCCAGCAGCACCCGGGACAGTTCCTACGAGCAGTACTTC. It yields the protein CASSTRDSSYEQYF.

This rearrangement joins TRBV27 to TRBJ1-1; 7 bases agree with TRBD1. This CDR3 contains 17 residues. The germline CDR1 and CDR2 sequences are MNHEY and SMNVEV (reference sequence). With V trimmed by 6 bases and J by 2 bases, 15 bases remained unmatched. CDR3 nucleotides: TGTGCCAGCAGCCACTTATCCCCTACAGGGGAAAACACTGAAGCTTTCTTT. Residues: CASSHLSPTGENTEAFF.

This rearrangement joins TRBV1 to TRBJ2-3; TRBD2 is the table's D call and was not checked against the DNA. TRBV1 is marked as a pseudogene. The CDR3 is 17 residues long. CDR3 sequence reads: CTSSPAPLGTSTDTQYF. DNA of the CDR3: TGCACCAGCAGCCCCGCTCCGCTAGGTACTAGCACAGATACGCAGTATTTT.